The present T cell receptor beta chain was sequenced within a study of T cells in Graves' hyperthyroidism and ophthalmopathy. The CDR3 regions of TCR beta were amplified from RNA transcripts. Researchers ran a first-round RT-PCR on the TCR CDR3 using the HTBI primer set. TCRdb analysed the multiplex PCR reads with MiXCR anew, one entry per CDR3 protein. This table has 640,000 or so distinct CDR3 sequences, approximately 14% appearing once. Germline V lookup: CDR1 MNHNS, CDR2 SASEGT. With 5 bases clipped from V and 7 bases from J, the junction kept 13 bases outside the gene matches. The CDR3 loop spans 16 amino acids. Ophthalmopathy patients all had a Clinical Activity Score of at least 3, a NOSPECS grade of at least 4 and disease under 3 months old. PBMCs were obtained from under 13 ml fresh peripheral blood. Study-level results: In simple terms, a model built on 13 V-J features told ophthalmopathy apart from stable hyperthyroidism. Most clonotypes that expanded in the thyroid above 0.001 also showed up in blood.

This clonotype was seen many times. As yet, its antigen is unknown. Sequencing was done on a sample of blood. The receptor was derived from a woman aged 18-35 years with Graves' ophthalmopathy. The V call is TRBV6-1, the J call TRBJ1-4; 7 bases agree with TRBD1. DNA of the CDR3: TGTGCCAGCAGTCCGAAGTCGACAGGGAGGACTGAAAAACTGTTTTTT. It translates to CASSPKSTGRTEKLFF.